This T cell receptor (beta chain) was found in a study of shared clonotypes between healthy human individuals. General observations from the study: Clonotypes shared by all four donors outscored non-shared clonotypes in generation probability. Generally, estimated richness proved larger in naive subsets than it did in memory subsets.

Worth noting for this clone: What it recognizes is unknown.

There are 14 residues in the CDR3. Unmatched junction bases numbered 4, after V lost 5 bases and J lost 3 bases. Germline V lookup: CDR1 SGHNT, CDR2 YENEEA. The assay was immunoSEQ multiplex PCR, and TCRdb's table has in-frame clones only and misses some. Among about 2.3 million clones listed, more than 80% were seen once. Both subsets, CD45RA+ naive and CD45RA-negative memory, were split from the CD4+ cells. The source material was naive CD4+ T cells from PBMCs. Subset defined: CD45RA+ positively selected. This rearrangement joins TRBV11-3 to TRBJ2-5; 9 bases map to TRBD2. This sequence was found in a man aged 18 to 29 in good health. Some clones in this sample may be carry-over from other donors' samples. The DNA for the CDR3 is TGTGCCAGCAGCCATTCTAGCGGGGAAGAGACCCAGTACTTC. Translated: CASSHSSGEETQYF.